The clone carrying this T cell receptor beta chain was seen only a few times. Random hexamers were used to reverse transcribe an amount of roughly 0.45 to 1 ug RNA. Each CDR3 protein is one row after TCRdb ran MiXCR on the immunoSEQ multiplex PCR reads. The table has approximately 210,000 distinct CDR3 sequences, about 94% seen once. The source of the sample is a study of CD8 T cells in Susac syndrome. Germline V gives CDR1 SGDLS, CDR2 YYNGEE. Trimming left V 2 bases short and J 6 bases short, with 17 bases between. The CDR3 is 15 amino acids. Sequences were obtained from CD4+ T cells from PBMCs. The sequence came from a human donor with Susac syndrome. The chain recombines TRBV9 with TRBJ1-2, with D unclear. The CDR3 DNA follows: TGTGCCAGCAGCGTGGGTTTAATTGGACCCCATGGCTACACCTTC. It specifies CASSVGLIGPHGYTF.